The 9 T cell receptor beta chains below come from one sample, sequenced in a study of memory CD4+ T cells and cytomegalovirus serostatus. Single viable CD3+CD4+CD8-CD45RO+ cells were sorted as the memory CD4+ T cells. The table came from immunoSEQ multiplex PCR; TCRdb's copy has only in-frame clones and leaves some out. The sample yields 50,000 to 70,000 clones, over 70% seen once. The specimen was memory CD4+ T cells from blood. The receptors were sampled from an adult in good health and CMV-seropositive.

The V call is TRBV7-9, the J call TRBJ1-4; possibly TRBD1 for D (6 bases). Germline assignment: CDR1 SEHNR and CDR2 FQNEAQ (reference sequence). CDR3 length equals 14 residues. Trimming cost V 5 bases and J 5 bases, with 12 bases left between them. CDR3 nucleotides: TGTGCCAGCAGCGAACAGGGCCTGAATGAAAAACTGTTTTTT. Amino acids: CASSEQGLNEKLFF.

V gene TRBV7-9 combines with J gene TRBJ2-1, with D perhaps matching TRBD1 or TRBD2 (5 bases each). The CDR3 length is 16 residues. Trimming took 2 bases from V and 9 from J, leaving 20 bases between them. From germline, CDR1 is SEHNR and CDR2 FQNEAQ (reference sequence). The CDR3 spells CASSLSGSGRSGEQFF. In DNA form, the CDR3 reads TGTGCCAGCAGCTTATCAGGGAGCGGTCGTTCGGGTGAGCAGTTCTTC.

The chain couples TRBV6-6 to TRBJ1-3, with D tentatively TRBD1 (5 bases). Per the germline V gene, CDR1 is MNHNY and CDR2 is SVGAGI (reference sequence). V was shortened by 5 bases and J by 4 bases, with 15 bases between the two germline ends. The CDR3 extends over 15 amino acids. The CDR3 loop is CASSQRQYSGNTIYF. In DNA form, the CDR3 reads TGTGCCAGCAGTCAACGACAGTATTCAGGAAACACCATATATTTT.

V is TRBV4-3 and J is TRBJ2-3; D is unclear. The V gene's germline CDR1 is LGHNA and CDR2 YSLEER. The V and J ends lost 1 base and 4 bases respectively, with 12 bases between them. This CDR3 has 15 amino acids. The CDR3 here is CASSQGARVADTQYF. The CDR3, as DNA: TGCGCCAGCAGCCAAGGGGCTCGGGTAGCAGATACGCAGTATTTT.

This clone was observed many times. The sample holds other DNA sequences that translate to the same CDR3. V usage is TRBV5-1 and J usage is TRBJ2-3; 7 bases are shared with TRBD2. Germline CDR1 is SGHRS and CDR2 is YFSETQ. The CDR3 contains 16 residues. J gave up 2 bases and V 1 base, and 7 bases lay outside the gene matches. The CDR3 coding sequence is TGCGCCAGCAGCTTGAACGGGAGGACTTCCACAGATACGCAGTATTTT. This gives the protein CASSLNGRTSTDTQYF.

This chain connects TRBV11-2 to TRBJ1-3, with a tentative D call TRBD1 (5 bases). V lost 5 bases to trimming and J lost 6 bases, with 11 bases between them. CDR3 size: 13 residues. CDR1 is SGHAT, CDR2 FQNNGV, per germline. This chain's CDR3 is CASSLGESNTIYF. DNA for the CDR3: TGTGCCAGCAGCCTAGGGGAGTCAAACACCATATATTTT. Filled out from reference TRBV11-2 and TRBJ1-3, the complete variable domain reads EAGVAQSPRYKIIEKRQSVAFWCNPISGHATLYWYQQILGQGPKLLIQFQNNGVVDDSQLPKDRFSAERLKGVDSTLKIQPAKLEDSAVYLCASSLGESNTIYFGEGSWLTVV.

The chain joins TRBV6-1 to TRBJ1-1, with a possible D match to TRBD1 (6 bases). The CDR3 covers 14 residues. Between the trimmed V and J ends, which lost 4 bases and 5 bases, there was a span of 14 bases. Germline V gene sequence: CDR1 MNHNS, CDR2 SASEGT. CDR3 loop: CASSAQLQGTEAFF. The CDR3 region has the DNA TGTGCCAGCAGTGCACAATTACAGGGTACTGAAGCTTTCTTT.

This sequence joins TRBV6-5 and TRBJ2-5; D remains ambiguous. This CDR3 is 14 amino acids long. Germline V gene lookup returns CDR1 MNHEY and CDR2 SVGAGI. The V end lost 5 bases, the J end lost 2 bases, and 12 bases lay between the germline ends. CDR3 in DNA: TGTGCCAGCAGTGAGACCTACCGTCAAGAGACCCAGTACTTC. Protein product: CASSETYRQETQYF.

This rearrangement joins TRBV30 to TRBJ2-7; 7 bases line up with TRBD1. This CDR3 region has 14 residues. V shed 0 bases and J 3 bases; nucleotides not matched to a gene: 5. The germline CDR1 and CDR2 sequences are GTSNPN and SVGIG (reference sequence). The CDR3 region has the DNA TGTGCCTGGAGTGTACAGGGGCGTAACTACGAGCAGTACTTC. Protein sequence: CAWSVQGRNYEQYF.